This TCR beta chain came from a study of T cells in Graves' hyperthyroidism and ophthalmopathy. As to this clonotype: Its specificity is unknown.

V lost 6 bases and J lost 5, with 16 bases in between. CDR1 MGHDK and CDR2 SYGVNS come from the germline V gene. This CDR3 region has 14 residues. The study excluded patients with uncontrolled infection, other autoimmune disease, pregnancy or lactation. Amplification of TCR beta CDR3 regions used RNA as the template. HTBI primers were employed in a first-round RT-PCR of the TCR CDR3. TCRdb re-called the multiplex PCR reads with MiXCR, one entry per CDR3 protein. Of roughly 580,000 distinct CDR3 sequences in the sample, approximately 44% are singletons; the top ten hold roughly 8.2%. Findings of the study overall: Blood shared most expanded thyroid clonotypes above 0.001.

The chain has TRBV25-1 and TRBJ1-2, with no clear D. The source is a woman aged 18-29 years with Graves' hyperthyroidism. The sample was peripheral blood or thyroid tissue (not recorded which). This chain's CDR3 is CASSLVGEGYGYTF. The CDR3 DNA sequence: TGTGCCAGCAGCCTAGTCGGGGAGGGATATGGCTACACCTTC.